This T cell receptor beta chain was documented in a study of cytomegalovirus exposure and HLA in healthy donors. Findings and caveats of the study: Later, TCR association rates were found to vary by HLA locus, highest for DRB1 and lowest for HLA-C. Analyses of presence/absence relied on an assumption of roughly uniform sequencing depth across donors.

This CDR3 region has 14 residues. V lost 0 bases and J lost 2, with 7 bases in between. Germline V CDR1 and CDR2: MNHNS, SASEGT. The PCR made use of 60 Vbeta and 13 Jbeta primers. The table came from immunoSEQ multiplex PCR; TCRdb's copy has only in-frame clones and leaves some out. The table includes over 95,000 clones, 70% to 85% detected once. A word on this clone: Its antigen is still unknown. Other DNA sequences within the sample encode an identical CDR3.

Input material: PBMCs. The V and J genes are TRBV6-1 and TRBJ1-2; no firm D call. The sequence was obtained from a woman between 18 and 29 years old in good health and CMV-seronegative. The CDR3 reads CASSEAGQNYGYTF. The CDR3 nucleotides are TGTGCCAGCAGTGAAGCGGGCCAGAACTATGGCTACACCTTC.